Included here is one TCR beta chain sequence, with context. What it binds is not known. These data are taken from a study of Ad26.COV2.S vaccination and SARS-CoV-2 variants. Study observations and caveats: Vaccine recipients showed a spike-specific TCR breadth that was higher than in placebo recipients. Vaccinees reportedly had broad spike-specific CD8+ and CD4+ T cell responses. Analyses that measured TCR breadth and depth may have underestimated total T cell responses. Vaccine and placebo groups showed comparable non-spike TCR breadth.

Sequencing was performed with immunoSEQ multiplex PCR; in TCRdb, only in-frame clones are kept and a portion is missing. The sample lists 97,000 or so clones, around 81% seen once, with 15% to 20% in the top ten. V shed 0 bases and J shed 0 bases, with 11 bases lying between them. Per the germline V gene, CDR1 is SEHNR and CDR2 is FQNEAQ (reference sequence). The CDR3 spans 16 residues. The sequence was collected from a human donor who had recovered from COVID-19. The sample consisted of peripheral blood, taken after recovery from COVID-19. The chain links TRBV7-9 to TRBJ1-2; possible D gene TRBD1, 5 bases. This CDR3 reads CASSLAEGTANYGYTF. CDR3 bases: TGTGCCAGCAGCTTAGCCGAAGGGACGGCTAACTATGGCTACACCTTC.